The present entry profiles one TCR beta chain with its context. These data belong to a study of blood T cell repertoires in COVID-19. Study background: The analysed material was cDNA or gDNA that came from T cells, B-cell-depleted T cells, or PBMCs.

The ends were cut back, 5 bases at V and 6 bases at J, with 11 bases in the middle. Germline-derived CDR1 and CDR2 are SGHAT and FQNNGV. The CDR3 is made up of 12 amino acids. In the authors' methods: By means of reference gene primer amplification, nucleated cell counts were estimated. TCRdb keeps only in-frame clones here, not all; method: immunoSEQ multiplex PCR. V, J and clone size are taken as reported in that table, and D and trimming were inferred from the DNA itself. The sample has fewer than 500,000 clones, about nine tenths seen once. This clonotype was obtained from a woman younger than 35 who had recovered from COVID-19. The chain employs TRBV11-2 and TRBJ2-7; TRBD1 is a possible D gene (6 bases). The sequencing input was PBMCs or T cells enriched from blood (not recorded which). Here the CDR3 reads CASSTTGFEQYF. The DNA of the CDR3 is TGTGCCAGCAGCACCACAGGGTTCGAGCAGTACTTC.